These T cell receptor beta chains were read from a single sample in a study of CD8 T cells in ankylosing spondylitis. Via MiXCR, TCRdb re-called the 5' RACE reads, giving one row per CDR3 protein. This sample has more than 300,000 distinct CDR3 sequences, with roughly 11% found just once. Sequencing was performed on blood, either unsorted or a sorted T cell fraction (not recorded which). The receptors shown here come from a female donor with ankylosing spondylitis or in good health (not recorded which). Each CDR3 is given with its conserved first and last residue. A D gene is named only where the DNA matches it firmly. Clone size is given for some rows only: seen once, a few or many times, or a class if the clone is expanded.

CDR3aa: CASRPDITRSAEAFF
CDR3nt: TGCGCCAGCCGCCCCGATATAACACGGAGCGCTGAAGCTTTCTTT
v_gene: TRBV5-1
d_gene: NA
abundance: NA
j_gene: TRBJ1-1

CDR3aa: CASTRDSGSHEQYF
CDR3nt: TGTGCCAGCACCCGAGACTCGGGCAGCCATGAGCAGTACTTC
v_gene: TRBV7-2
d_gene: NA
abundance: few
j_gene: TRBJ2-7

CDR3aa: CASSQDPGLAGGLSYNEQFF
CDR3nt: TGCGCCAGCAGCCAAGATCCGGGACTAGCGGGAGGCCTCTCCTACAATGAGCAGTTCTTC
v_gene: TRBV4-3
d_gene: TRBD2
abundance: many
j_gene: TRBJ2-1

CDR3aa: CASSIGGNNSPLHF
CDR3nt: TGTGCCAGCTCGATAGGGGGGAATAATTCACCCCTCCACTTT
v_gene: TRBV12-3/TRBV12-4
d_gene: NA
abundance: many
j_gene: TRBJ1-6

CDR3aa: CASSNRLAGGTDTQYF
CDR3nt: TGTGCCAGCAGTAACCGACTAGCGGGAGGAACAGATACGCAGTATTTT
v_gene: TRBV27
d_gene: TRBD2
abundance: many
j_gene: TRBJ2-3

CDR3aa: CASRQYGQFPGEQFF
CDR3nt: TGTGCCAGCAGGCAATATGGACAGTTCCCCGGTGAGCAGTTCTTC
v_gene: TRBV2
d_gene: NA
abundance: few
j_gene: TRBJ2-1

CDR3aa: CSAFQLGGASYNEQFF
CDR3nt: TGCAGTGCTTTCCAACTCGGGGGGGCCTCCTACAATGAGCAGTTCTTC
v_gene: TRBV20-1
d_gene: TRBD2
abundance: many
j_gene: TRBJ2-1

CDR3aa: CASARDSTDTQYF
CDR3nt: TGTGCCTCAGCCCGGGACAGCACAGATACGCAGTATTTT
v_gene: TRBV7-6
d_gene: NA
abundance: many
j_gene: TRBJ2-3

CDR3aa: CASSEWLGNTEAFF
CDR3nt: TGTGCCAGCAGTGAATGGCTAGGGAACACTGAAGCTTTCTTT
v_gene: TRBV25-1
d_gene: NA
abundance: many
j_gene: TRBJ1-1

CDR3aa: CASSGTGRTEAFF
CDR3nt: TGTGCCAGCAGTGGGACAGGGAGGACTGAAGCTTTCTTT
v_gene: TRBV12-3/TRBV12-4
d_gene: TRBD1
abundance: few
j_gene: TRBJ1-1

CDR3aa: CASSFRLSLNTEAFF
CDR3nt: TGTGCCAGCAGTTTCCGTCTATCCCTGAACACTGAAGCTTTCTTT
v_gene: TRBV28
d_gene: NA
abundance: NA
j_gene: TRBJ1-1

CDR3aa: CASSRDSSSGANVLTF
CDR3nt: TGTGCCAGCAGCCGGGACAGCTCCTCTGGGGCCAACGTCCTGACTTTC
v_gene: TRBV3-1
d_gene: TRBD1
abundance: many
j_gene: TRBJ2-6

CDR3aa: CASSPPLRQGSKQYF
CDR3nt: TGTGCCAGCAGCCCCCCCCTACGACAGGGTAGTAAGCAGTACTTC
v_gene: TRBV7-9
d_gene: TRBD1
abundance: few
j_gene: TRBJ2-7

CDR3aa: CATANGVDQPQHF
CDR3nt: TGTGCCACCGCAAACGGCGTAGATCAGCCCCAGCATTTT
v_gene: TRBV10-3
d_gene: NA
abundance: many
j_gene: TRBJ1-5

CDR3aa: CASSATPGRPRTQYF
CDR3nt: TGTGCCAGCAGTGCAACCCCGGGGCGCCCAAGGACCCAGTACTTC
v_gene: TRBV27
d_gene: NA
abundance: few
j_gene: TRBJ2-5

CDR3aa: CASSLQGVENIQYF
CDR3nt: TGCGCCAGCAGCTTGCAAGGGGTGGAAAACATTCAGTACTTC
v_gene: TRBV5-1
d_gene: NA
abundance: few
j_gene: TRBJ2-4

CDR3aa: CSARGERGTDTQYF
CDR3nt: TGCAGTGCGCGCGGGGAGCGGGGCACAGATACGCAGTATTTT
v_gene: TRBV20-1
d_gene: NA
abundance: many
j_gene: TRBJ2-3

CDR3aa: CSASSDSGGYSNQPQHF
CDR3nt: TGCAGTGCTAGCTCGGACAGTGGGGGGTATAGCAATCAGCCCCAGCATTTT
v_gene: TRBV20-1
d_gene: NA
abundance: few
j_gene: TRBJ1-5

CDR3aa: CASTFSVGNTEAFF
CDR3nt: TGTGCCAGCACCTTCAGTGTGGGCAACACTGAAGCTTTCTTT
v_gene: TRBV12-3/TRBV12-4
d_gene: NA
abundance: many
j_gene: TRBJ1-1

CDR3aa: CASSLRQGTGELFF
CDR3nt: TGCGCCAGCAGCTTGCGACAGGGAACCGGGGAGCTGTTTTTT
v_gene: TRBV5-1
d_gene: TRBD1
abundance: many
j_gene: TRBJ2-2

CDR3aa: CASSARTGVSLDEQFF
CDR3nt: TGTGCCAGCAGCGCCCGGACAGGAGTTTCGTTGGATGAGCAGTTCTTC
v_gene: TRBV5-4
d_gene: TRBD1
abundance: NA
j_gene: TRBJ2-1

CDR3aa: CSAREVRGNQPQHF
CDR3nt: TGCAGTGCTAGAGAGGTTCGGGGAAATCAGCCCCAGCATTTT
v_gene: TRBV20-1
d_gene: NA
abundance: NA
j_gene: TRBJ1-5

CDR3aa: CASSLGRQARYQETQYF
CDR3nt: TGCGCCAGCAGCTTGGGAAGACAGGCCCGATACCAAGAGACCCAGTACTTC
v_gene: TRBV5-1
d_gene: NA
abundance: NA
j_gene: TRBJ2-5

CDR3aa: CASSEGGGDSYEQYF
CDR3nt: TGCGCCAGCAGCGAAGGGGGGGGGGACAGCTACGAGCAGTACTTC
v_gene: TRBV5-1
d_gene: NA
abundance: NA
j_gene: TRBJ2-7

CDR3aa: CACTPRVPGQKFKFF
CDR3nt: TGTGCCTGCACCCCACGAGTTCCCGGACAGAAATTTAAGTTCTTC
v_gene: TRBV3-1
d_gene: NA
abundance: once
j_gene: TRBJ2-1

CDR3aa: CASSLLAGGPDEQYF
CDR3nt: TGTGCCAGCAGTTTACTAGCGGGAGGGCCTGACGAGCAGTACTTC
v_gene: TRBV27
d_gene: TRBD2
abundance: NA
j_gene: TRBJ2-7

CDR3aa: CASSPGTSGGLSYNEQFF
CDR3nt: TGTGCCAGCAGTCCTGGGACTAGCGGGGGCCTCTCCTACAATGAGCAGTTCTTC
v_gene: TRBV28
d_gene: TRBD2
abundance: few
j_gene: TRBJ2-1

CDR3aa: CASSRDRGLRVPTAQQYF
CDR3nt: TGTGCCAGCAGCCGGGACAGGGGACTTCGGGTCCCAACGGCACAGCAGTACTTC
v_gene: TRBV3-1
d_gene: TRBD1
abundance: NA
j_gene: TRBJ2-7

CDR3aa: CSARSLAGHNEQFF
CDR3nt: TGCAGTGCTAGGAGCTTGGCCGGTCACAATGAGCAGTTCTTC
v_gene: TRBV20-1
d_gene: NA
abundance: many
j_gene: TRBJ2-1

CDR3aa: CSASRGESGNEQFF
CDR3nt: TGCAGTGCTAGCCGTGGGGAATCGGGGAATGAGCAGTTCTTC
v_gene: TRBV20-1
d_gene: NA
abundance: many
j_gene: TRBJ2-1

CDR3aa: CASSVSGGAGNEQFF
CDR3nt: TGTGCCAGCAGCGTTAGCGGGGGGGCCGGGAATGAGCAGTTCTTC
v_gene: TRBV9
d_gene: TRBD2
abundance: few
j_gene: TRBJ2-1

CDR3aa: CSASSRTDTQYF
CDR3nt: TGCAGTGCTAGTTCCAGAACAGATACGCAGTATTTT
v_gene: TRBV20-1
d_gene: NA
abundance: many
j_gene: TRBJ2-3

CDR3aa: CASSLGDRGNEQFF
CDR3nt: TGTGCCAGCAGTTTAGGGGACAGGGGGAATGAGCAGTTCTTC
v_gene: TRBV12-3/TRBV12-4
d_gene: TRBD1
abundance: many
j_gene: TRBJ2-1

CDR3aa: CSARPLFRGGQAGNTIYF
CDR3nt: TGCAGTGCTCGACCACTTTTCCGGGGCGGGCAGGCTGGAAACACCATATATTTT
v_gene: TRBV20-1
d_gene: NA
abundance: NA
j_gene: TRBJ1-3

CDR3aa: CSAAQRQYNEQFF
CDR3nt: TGCAGTGCTGCGCAGCGGCAATACAATGAGCAGTTCTTC
v_gene: TRBV20-1
d_gene: NA
abundance: many
j_gene: TRBJ2-1

CDR3aa: CASRPGLAGTVVGELFF
CDR3nt: TGTGCCAGCAGACCAGGACTAGCGGGAACCGTGGTCGGGGAGCTGTTTTTT
v_gene: TRBV28
d_gene: TRBD2
abundance: few
j_gene: TRBJ2-2

CDR3aa: CATLTSGSGDTQYF
CDR3nt: TGTGCCACCCTTACTAGCGGATCAGGGGATACGCAGTATTTT
v_gene: TRBV10-3
d_gene: TRBD2
abundance: many
j_gene: TRBJ2-3

CDR3aa: CASSARSGLGVSTDTQYF
CDR3nt: TGTGCCAGCAGCGCCAGATCGGGTCTGGGGGTCAGCACAGATACGCAGTATTTT
v_gene: TRBV11-2
d_gene: NA
abundance: few
j_gene: TRBJ2-3

CDR3aa: CASSGRPSPGSQVYEQYF
CDR3nt: TGTGCCAGCAGTGGGCGTCCGTCCCCAGGATCACAGGTCTACGAGCAGTACTTC
v_gene: TRBV11-1
d_gene: NA
abundance: NA
j_gene: TRBJ2-7

CDR3aa: CASSLDGGGIEAFF
CDR3nt: TGTGCCAGCAGTTTAGACGGAGGGGGGATTGAAGCTTTCTTT
v_gene: TRBV12-3/TRBV12-4
d_gene: NA
abundance: many
j_gene: TRBJ1-1

CDR3aa: CSAGLAGGADTQYF
CDR3nt: TGCAGTGCTGGACTAGCGGGAGGTGCAGATACGCAGTATTTT
v_gene: TRBV20-1
d_gene: TRBD2
abundance: many
j_gene: TRBJ2-3

CDR3aa: CAWSRGYEQYF
CDR3nt: TGTGCCTGGAGTCGGGGGTACGAGCAGTACTTC
v_gene: TRBV30
d_gene: NA
abundance: NA
j_gene: TRBJ2-7

CDR3aa: CASSPPTRDQYEQYF
CDR3nt: TGTGCCAGCAGCCCGCCCACCAGGGATCAATACGAGCAGTACTTC
v_gene: TRBV28
d_gene: NA
abundance: many
j_gene: TRBJ2-7

CDR3aa: CASSLALRKNIQYF
CDR3nt: TGTGCCAGCAGTTTAGCTCTTCGGAAAAACATTCAGTACTTC
v_gene: TRBV12-3/TRBV12-4
d_gene: NA
abundance: NA
j_gene: TRBJ2-4

CDR3aa: CASSLRAEPYNEQFF
CDR3nt: TGTGCCAGCAGCTTAAGAGCGGAACCCTACAATGAGCAGTTCTTC
v_gene: TRBV7-8
d_gene: NA
abundance: many
j_gene: TRBJ2-1